This TCR beta chain was recorded in a study of shared clonotypes between healthy human individuals (TCRdb year 2020). Broadly, across the study: A couple of women and a few men aged 18 to 49 years were included in the cohort. To estimate repertoire size and how much clonotype sharing occurs between individuals, the study deeply sequenced the blood TCR repertoires of 4 to 6 healthy adults. To increase sequencing depth and limit assay-specific biases, different laboratories used diverse techniques to prepare libraries and sequence TCR repertoires. Between about 0.85 and 10 billion PBMCs per donor were obtained by leukapheresis.

Overall study results and their limits: Only blood was sampled, and tissue TCR repertoires likely differ from those in blood. Pairwise subsampling led to the expectation that sequencing depth would affect the degree of clonotype sharing among donors. Because the study included a small number of donors, the genetic and exposure-history diversity represented was limited.

Concerning this clone: Its recognized antigen is unknown. There are no base qualities to consult, and no much larger clone falls within one base. Distinct nucleotide sequences in the sample also encode this CDR3.

The donors were healthy, HIV-negative adults who had no recently reported acute infections or vaccinations. Every donor was a Caucasian adult living in Nashville, Tennessee, USA. For unsorted samples, roughly 81 million PBMCs were counted and genomic DNA was extracted with the QIAamp DNA Blood Mini kit. Blood was obtained by leukapheresis, after which PBMCs were separated by Ficoll-Histopaque density gradient centrifugation and cryopreserved in liquid nitrogen vapor phase. A distance of 6 bases separates the germline ends of V and J, which lose 2 bases and 4 bases respectively. Via the germline V gene, CDR1 is SGHTA and CDR2 FQGNSA. The CDR3 covers 12 residues, taking in both the cysteine and the phenylalanine. Only the CDR3 region is kept as DNA, spanning 36 bases read in frame from base 1. Using the deep immunoSEQ assay, TCR CDR3 regions were amplified from genomic DNA by multiplex PCR. For each cell subset, the extracted genomic DNA was distributed evenly across all wells of several immunoSEQ 96-well plates, and each plate served as one replicate. For unsorted PBMC, approximately 300 ng of genomic DNA, equivalent to about 30,000 T cell genomes, went into each replicate PCR. Unsorted PBMC genomic DNA was sequenced across ten immunoSEQ deep assay plates. The purified libraries were quantified using a Qubit 3.0 fluorometer, sized with a Bioanalyzer 2100, and then quantified again using the KAPA Library Quantification kit. Every immunoSEQ 96-well plate was sequenced on a separate single-read 150-cycle Illumina NextSeq 550 flow cell. The paper's data handling went like this. The immunoSEQ output contained only junctional sequences without quality scores, so filtering could not match that applied to full-length reads. Sequences were annotated with PyIR, a Python wrapper for IgBLAST v1.9, using IMGT germline references to assign V/J genes and CDR3. Reads were removed for weak V/J assignments (E-value above 1e-6), missing CDR3, stop codons, out-of-frame junctions, or ambiguous translated residues. A V3J clonotype was defined by an identical inferred V gene, J gene, and CDR3 amino acid sequence. Percentage overlap between repertoires was calculated by dividing the number of shared unique clonotypes by the size of the smaller repertoire. Three approaches were used to assess repertoire richness: RTK rarefaction, the Chao1 estimator, and Recon v2.1 estimates of unobserved clonotypes. TCRdb took this table from immuneACCESS and kept in-frame rearrangements with V and J called. Such tables lack part of the clones; where checked against another copy, unresolved V genes explain under half of the gap, and the rest is unexplained. That table is the source of V, J and clone size, and D and trimming were worked out from the DNA. Present in this sample are fewer than 600,000 clones, about 76% of which were seen just once. The ten largest clones take up around 13% of the sample.

Recombination joined TRBV7-2 with TRBJ2-7; a weak D assignment points to TRBD1 (6 bases agree). This receptor was taken from a middle-aged woman in good health. Some clones in this sample may be carry-over from other donors' samples. The sequenced material came from PBMCs. CDR3 loop: CASSLQGYEQYF. Read as DNA, the sequence is TGTGCCAGCAGCTTACAGGGGTACGAGCAGTACTTC.